A single sample is the source of the 8 T cell receptor beta chains below, sequenced in a study of radiotherapy plus CTLA-4 blockade in lung cancer. TCRdb's copy holds only in-frame clones and misses some; the assay was immunoSEQ multiplex PCR. Found here are tens of thousands of clones, over 70% of them singletons; the top ten hold 3% to 4.5%. The sample here was peripheral blood, taken from a patient treated with radiotherapy plus ipilimumab. These receptors were obtained from a human donor with non-small cell lung cancer who had a partial response to radiotherapy plus ipilimumab. Some clones in this sample may be carry-over from other donors' samples.

This clone has just a few counts. The chain has TRBV9 and TRBJ1-1, with 7 bases identical to TRBD1. The CDR3 covers 15 residues. With V trimmed by 4 bases and J by 1 base, 7 bases remained unmatched. CDR1 SGDLS and CDR2 YYNGEE come from the germline V gene. DNA for the CDR3: TGTGCCAGCAGCCCCCGACAGGGAGGGAACACTGAAGCTTTCTTT. Protein: CASSPRQGGNTEAFF.

The chain links TRBV2 to TRBJ2-7, with 7 bases lining up with TRBD2. Germline assignment: CDR1 SNHLY and CDR2 FYNNEI. Losses at the gene ends were 1 base for V and 2 bases for J; bases not matched to a gene: 8. The CDR3 is 16 amino acids. CDR3 nucleotides: TGTGCCAGCAGTGAAGGTCCGCGGGAGTTCCCCTACGAGCAGTACTTC. As protein: CASSEGPREFPYEQYF.

This clone was counted only a few times. In DNA form, the CDR3 reads TGCGCCAGCAGCGCTGGGACAGCCGATTCCCAGTACTTC. Translated: CASSAGTADSQYF. This chain uses TRBV5-1 with TRBJ2-5; 7 bases are a match to TRBD1. The germline V gene has CDR1 SGHRS and CDR2 YFSETQ. The V segment lost 4 bases and the J segment 9 bases; nucleotides outside the gene matches: 9. The CDR3 totals 13 residues. The full variable domain, its missing parts supplied by reference TRBV5-1 and TRBJ2-5, is KAGVTQTPRYLIKTRGQQVTLSCSPISGHRSVSWYQQTPGQGLQFLFEYFSETQRNKGNFPGRFSGRQFSNSRSEMNVSTLELGDSALYLCASSAGTADSQYFGPGTRLLVL.

The V and J genes are TRBV14 and TRBJ2-7, with 11 positions matching TRBD2. Germline assignment: CDR1 SGHDN and CDR2 FVKESK. V lost 3 bases, J lost 2 bases, and 3 bases stayed unmatched. The CDR3 spans 15 residues. The CDR3 region has the DNA TGTGCCAGCAGCCAGCTAGCGGGGGGACCCTACGAGCAGTACTTC. Amino acid sequence: CASSQLAGGPYEQYF. Drawing the rest from reference TRBV14 and TRBJ2-7, the complete variable domain is EAGVTQFPSHSVIEKGQTVTLRCDPISGHDNLYWYRRVMGKEIKFLLHFVKESKQDESGMPNNRFLAERTGGTYSTLKVQPAELEDSGVYFCASSQLAGGPYEQYFGPGTRLTVT.

CDR3 coding DNA: TGTGCCACCAACTCCGGGACTAGTTCCCACGAGCAGTACTTC. Translation gives CATNSGTSSHEQYF. The J gene is TRBJ2-7, the V gene TRBV15, with TRBD2 matching 8 bases. Germline V CDR1 and CDR2: LNHNV, YYDKDF (reference sequence). V was clipped by 7 bases and J by 5 bases; unmatched bases: 10. The length of the CDR3 is 14 residues. The whole variable domain, filled in from reference TRBV15 and TRBJ2-7, reads DAMVIQNPRYQVTQFGKPVTLSCSQTLNHNVMYWYQQKSSQAPKLLFHYYDKDFNNEADTPDNFQSRRPNTSFCFLDIRSPGLGDTAMYLCATNSGTSSHEQYFGPGTRLTVT.

J is TRBJ2-7 and V is TRBV7-6, with 8 bases fitting TRBD1. Trimming took 4 bases from V and 2 from J; bases not matched to a gene: 7. Germline values: CDR1 SGHVS, CDR2 FNYEAQ. CDR3 size: 15 residues. The CDR3 loop is CASSSGTGNAYEQYF. In nucleotides, the CDR3 is TGTGCCAGCAGCTCCGGGACAGGAAATGCCTACGAGCAGTACTTC. Filled out from reference TRBV7-6 and TRBJ2-7, the complete variable domain reads GAGVSQSPRYKVTKRGQDVALRCDPISGHVSLYWYRQALGQGPEFLTYFNYEAQQDKSGLPNDRFSAERPEGSISTLTIQRTEQRDSAMYRCASSSGTGNAYEQYFGPGTRLTVT.

The chain links TRBV11-1 to TRBJ2-1; 7 bases match TRBD1. V was pared by 3 bases and J by 5 bases, with 1 base of the junction left unmatched. Germline V gene lookup returns CDR1 SGHAT and CDR2 FQDESV (reference sequence). This CDR3 region has 13 residues. The CDR3 DNA reads as TGTGCCAGCAGCTTGGGACAGCACAATGAGCAGTTCTTC. This gives the protein CASSLGQHNEQFF.

The CDR3: CASSLEGTSSYNEQFF. CDR3 nucleotide sequence: TGTGCCAGCAGCTTAGAGGGGACTAGCTCCTACAATGAGCAGTTCTTC. This rearrangement joins TRBV11-3 to TRBJ2-1; 8 nucleotides align to TRBD2. Germline V lookup: CDR1 SGHNT, CDR2 YENEEA. The V and J ends lost 0 bases and 0 bases, in that order; junction bases with no gene match: 1. The CDR3 has 16 residues.